This T cell receptor (beta chain) was recovered during a study of OX40 agonist ivuxolimab in advanced cancers. Study background: The patients received agonistic anti-OX40 (CD134) antibody ivuxolimab. Overall study findings and caveats: Expanded clones tended on average to be more numerous among CD8+ T cells than CD4+.

TCRdb's copy holds only in-frame clones and misses some; the assay was immunoSEQ multiplex PCR. The sample lists approximately 58,000 clones; approximately 90% were seen once. The CDR3 contains 16 residues when both ends are counted. As concerns this clone: Its specificity is unknown. It is unclear where the CDR3 begins or ends on the DNA, so no DNA is shown, and the CDR3 is as TCRdb lists it.

The TCR sequence derives from an adult with an advanced solid tumor such as melanoma, head and neck, liver or kidney cancer. The chain recombines TRBV21-1 with TRBJ2-6; no DNA check was done on the table's D call, TRBD1. TRBV21-1 is a known pseudogene. Sequenced here: CD4+ or CD8+ T cells sorted from blood, sampled in a trial of the OX40 agonist ivuxolimab. The CDR3 region is CASSNGVGPGANVLTF.